This paragraph reports one T cell receptor (beta chain). The data were obtained in a study of response to subunit inactivated influenza vaccine. TCRdb re-derived calls from the RT-PCR reads in MiXCR, one entry per CDR3 protein. The sample holds about 700,000 distinct CDR3 sequences; around a sixth are singletons and the top ten take about 9.9%. The receptor was isolated from a man aged 45-60 years who received an inactivated influenza vaccine. The specimen comprised PBMCs from blood, sampled about 12 days after vaccination.

CDR3 region: CASSPTTGSGNIQYF. DNA of the CDR3: TGCGCCAGCAGCCCCACAACAGGGTCGGGTAACATTCAGTACTTC. This rearrangement joins TRBV5-1 to TRBJ2-4; perhaps TRBD1 as D (6 bases). The CDR3 runs 15 residues. Germline V gives CDR1 SGHRS, CDR2 YFSETQ. The V and J ends lost 4 bases and 7 bases respectively, with 18 bases between them.